The next 29 T cell receptor beta chains were all read from a single sample in a study of T cell repertoires in cytomegalovirus infection. Using its own MiXCR run on the reads, TCRdb lists one record per CDR3 protein. The sample shows about 89,000 distinct CDR3 sequences, 25% to 30% of them seen only once. No antigens are known for them. The specimen comprised CD8+ T cells from cultured PBMCs, sampled from culture after CMV antigen stimulation. Receptors were obtained from a human donor in good health (CMV status not recorded). Some clones in this sample may be carry-over from other donors' samples.

The rearrangement links TRBV7-2 to TRBJ1-2; D unresolved. The CDR3 spans 14 residues. Per germline, CDR1 SGHTA and CDR2 FQGNSA. Trimming took off 3 bases at V and 4 bases at J, with 12 bases between the two ends. CDR3: CASSFGLIPYGYTF. The CDR3 nucleotides are TGTGCCAGCAGCTTCGGACTGATTCCCTATGGCTACACCTTC.

V is TRBV10-3 and J is TRBJ2-3; TRBD2 is a possible D gene (6 bases). This CDR3 comprises 16 residues. Germline V gene lookup returns CDR1 ENHRY and CDR2 SYGVKD. V was trimmed by 2 bases and J by 4 bases, leaving 16 bases between them. The CDR3 protein is CAISEETSLPSDTQYF. CDR3 in DNA: TGTGCCATCAGTGAGGAAACTAGCCTACCTTCAGATACGCAGTATTTT.

The V call is TRBV7-9, the J call TRBJ2-7; D remains ambiguous. The V end was cut by 1 base, the J end by 3 bases, with 16 bases between. The CDR3 extends over 16 amino acids. Germline V CDR1 and CDR2: SEHNR, FQNEAQ (reference sequence). The CDR3 loop reads CASSLVRGVGNYEQYF. DNA for the CDR3: TGTGCCAGCAGCTTAGTGCGTGGGGTTGGGAACTACGAGCAGTACTTC.

This clonotype came up many times. The rearrangement joins TRBV7-7 to TRBJ2-2, with D uncertain. The CDR3 runs 14 residues. The germline V gene encodes CDR1 SSHAT and CDR2 FNYEAQ (reference sequence). Trimming pared 5 bases from V and 5 bases from J, leaving 12 bases between. This CDR3 reads CASSPSPSTGELFF. CDR3 bases: TGTGCCAGCAGCCCAAGCCCGTCAACCGGGGAGCTGTTTTTT.

This clonotype showed up just a few times. The chain has TRBV5-4 and TRBJ2-7; D remains unclear. Germline V gene lookup returns CDR1 SGHNT and CDR2 YYREEE (reference sequence). The germline V and J ends were trimmed by 2 bases and 7 bases, with 10 bases remaining between them. This CDR3 is 12 amino acids long. CDR3 coding DNA: TGTGCCAGCAGCTTCGGCCAGACAGAGCAGTACTTC. Translated, it gives CASSFGQTEQYF. Variable domain in full (rest from reference TRBV5-4 and TRBJ2-7): ETGVTQSPTHLIKTRGQQVTLRCSSQSGHNTVSWYQQALGQGPQFIFQYYREEENGRGNFPPRFSGLQFPNYSSELNVNALELDDSALYLCASSFGQTEQYFGPGTRLTVT.

This clonotype was picked up many times. This chain connects TRBV5-6 to TRBJ1-2; D remains unclear. The CDR3 totals 14 residues. CDR1 and CDR2 (germline): SGHDT, YYEEEE. Between the trimmed V and J ends, which lost 0 bases and 10 bases, there was a span of 16 bases. The CDR3 sequence is CASSLAWTGADYTF. DNA for the CDR3: TGTGCCAGCAGCTTGGCCTGGACGGGAGCGGACTACACCTTC.

This chain links TRBV12-3 or TRBV12-4 with TRBJ2-3, with D tentatively TRBD2 (6 bases). The CDR3 runs to 15 residues. V was shortened by 5 bases and J by 1 base, with 13 bases between the two germline ends. Here the CDR3 reads CASSTSGLGTDTQYF. CDR3 DNA sequence: TGTGCCAGCAGTACGAGCGGGCTGGGCACAGATACGCAGTATTTT.

The chain recombines TRBV7-6 with TRBJ2-1, with no clear D. The CDR3 consists of 15 residues. V lost 5 bases and J 4 bases, leaving 15 bases between the germline ends. Germline V gives CDR1 SGHVS, CDR2 FNYEAQ. The CDR3 spells CASSPPLDSYNEQFF. The DNA for the CDR3 is TGTGCCAGCAGCCCCCCACTGGATTCTTACAATGAGCAGTTCTTC.

The chain carries TRBV2 and TRBJ1-1; D uncertain. Germline CDR1 is SNHLY and CDR2 is FYNNEI. Trimming removed 0 bases from V and 1 base from J, with 6 bases in between. The CDR3 has 14 residues. The CDR3 sequence: CASSEAFGNTEAFF. Here the CDR3 DNA reads TGTGCCAGCAGTGAAGCGTTTGGGAACACTGAAGCTTTCTTT.

The gene calls are TRBV4-1 and TRBJ2-4, with TRBD1 identical over 8 bases. V was pared by 2 bases and J by 6 bases, with 9 bases of the junction left unmatched. The CDR3 length is 16 residues. CDR1 MGHRA and CDR2 YSYEKL come from the germline V gene. CDR3 in DNA: TGCGCCAGCAGCCAAACCGTCGGACAGGGTTTAAACATTCAGTACTTC. Protein: CASSQTVGQGLNIQYF.

This clonotype was seen repeatedly, ten times or more. J is TRBJ2-7 and V is TRBV10-3; 8 nucleotides line up with TRBD1. The CDR3 has 18 amino acids. CDR1 and CDR2 (germline): ENHRY, SYGVKD. V lost 6 bases to trimming and J lost 3 bases; unmatched junction nucleotides: 19. This CDR3 reads CAISRDRRRGAYLYEQYF. DNA of the CDR3: TGTGCCATCAGCCGGGACAGGCGCCGCGGGGCGTACCTCTACGAGCAGTACTTC.

This clonotype was detected only a few times. The chain couples TRBV11-2 to TRBJ2-1; TRBD2 agrees at 13 bases. The CDR3 consists of 15 residues. Germline assignment: CDR1 SGHAT and CDR2 FQNNGV. Trimming cost V 1 base and J 9 bases; bases outside gene matches: 3. CDR3 sequence reads: CASSLGTSGGFEQFF. Here the CDR3 DNA reads TGTGCCAGCAGCTTAGGGACTAGCGGGGGCTTTGAGCAGTTCTTC.

This clonotype was recorded many times. V usage is TRBV20-1 and J usage is TRBJ1-2, with D possibly being TRBD1 (5 bases). The CDR3 contains 13 residues. Trimming shortened V by 3 bases and J by 2 bases, and 10 bases separated the two germline ends. CDR1 is DFQATT, CDR2 SNEGSKA, per germline (reference sequence). CDR3 nucleotides: TGCAGTGCTAGGGACGGGGACAACTATGGCTACACCTTC. Protein: CSARDGDNYGYTF.

A few counts support this clonotype. The chain uses TRBV2 and TRBJ2-5, with 8 bases fitting TRBD2. The V gene's germline CDR1 is SNHLY and CDR2 FYNNEI. Trimming took 8 bases from V and 0 from J; bases not matched to a gene: 5. This CDR3 comprises 14 residues. This CDR3 is CASPIGRDQETQYF. The CDR3 region has the DNA TGTGCCAGCCCAATCGGGAGGGACCAAGAGACCCAGTACTTC.

The chain recombines TRBV3-1 with TRBJ1-6; weak D call: TRBD1 (5 bases). The V end was cut by 0 bases, the J end by 9 bases, with 9 bases between. CDR3 size: 14 residues. CDR1 and CDR2 (germline): LGHDT, YNNKEL (reference sequence). The CDR3 DNA reads as TGTGCCAGCAGCCAAGATCGGGGGATTTCACCCCTCCACTTT. This translates into CASSQDRGISPLHF. Full variable domain (remainder filled in from reference TRBV3-1 and TRBJ1-6): DTAVSQTPKYLVTQMGNDKSIKCEQNLGHDTMYWYKQDSKKFLKIMFSYNNKELIINETVPNRFSPKSPDKAHLNLHINSLELGDSAVYFCASSQDRGISPLHFGNGTRLTVT.

The table lists this clonotype with a few counts. The chain employs TRBV29-1 and TRBJ2-3, with D tentatively TRBD1 (7 bases). The CDR3 consists of 15 residues. The V and J ends lost 4 bases and 0 bases respectively, with 14 bases between them. CDR1 and CDR2 from the germline V gene are SQVTM and ANQGSEA. The CDR3 sequence is CSVVATGTSTDTQYF. The CDR3 DNA follows: TGCAGCGTTGTAGCGACAGGGACTAGCACAGATACGCAGTATTTT.

The sample holds a few counts of this clonotype. The V call is TRBV7-6, the J call TRBJ2-7, with 9 bases lining up with TRBD1. This CDR3 has 14 residues. V dropped 1 base and J dropped 5; count of bases not matched to a gene: 3. Germline V CDR1 and CDR2: SGHVS, FNYEAQ. The CDR3 nucleotides are TGTGCCAGCAGCTTAGACAGGGGGCGCAACGAGCAGTACTTC. Protein product: CASSLDRGRNEQYF.

The chain links TRBV4-1 to TRBJ2-3; 14 bases align to TRBD2. Germline V gene data show CDR1 as MGHRA and CDR2 as YSYEKL. Trimming at V came to 3 bases and at J to 2 bases, leaving 10 bases not matched to a gene. The CDR3 contains 19 residues. The CDR3 here is CASSHLGTSGGSPTDTQYF. In nucleotides, the CDR3 is TGCGCCAGCAGCCACCTCGGGACTAGCGGGGGAAGCCCCACAGATACGCAGTATTTT.

In this sample, this clonotype turned up many times. The genes are TRBV7-2 and TRBJ1-5; D is possibly TRBD1 (5 bases). CDR3 length equals 18 residues. Trimming pared 5 bases from V and 5 bases from J, leaving 25 bases between. Germline assignment: CDR1 SGHTA and CDR2 FQGNSA. The DNA for the CDR3 is TGTGCCAGCAGCCCGAAGGAACAGGTTAGGTCTGGGGATCAGCCCCAGCATTTT. It translates to CASSPKEQVRSGDQPQHF.

This clonotype was seen only a few times. The chain is built from TRBV11-2 and TRBJ1-3, with D unresolved. In germline, CDR1 is SGHAT, CDR2 FQNNGV. Trimming pared 0 bases from V and 1 base from J, leaving 13 bases between. The CDR3 is made up of 17 amino acids. The CDR3 nucleotides read TGTGCCAGCAGCTTAGATTGGAGTCTCCTTTCTGGAAACACCATATATTTT. Amino acid sequence: CASSLDWSLLSGNTIYF.

This chain uses TRBV4-1 with TRBJ2-2; D gene uncertain. Germline V gene sequence: CDR1 MGHRA, CDR2 YSYEKL. There are 16 residues in the CDR3. The germline V and J ends were trimmed by 0 bases and 5 bases, with 13 bases remaining between them. CDR3 DNA sequence: TGCGCCAGCAGCCAAGACCTAAATGTGTGGACCGGGGAGCTGTTTTTT. Translated, it gives CASSQDLNVWTGELFF.

The V gene is TRBV6-1, the J gene TRBJ2-3, with D uncertain. Germline assignment: CDR1 MNHNS and CDR2 SASEGT. V was pared by 4 bases and J by 4 bases, with 15 bases between. The CDR3 totals 15 residues. This chain's CDR3 is CASSGPPARSDTQYF. The CDR3 DNA follows: TGTGCCAGCAGTGGCCCCCCTGCTCGGTCAGATACGCAGTATTTT.

Comment on this clonotype: Possible read error: a much larger clone is one base away. The rearrangement links TRBV12-3 or TRBV12-4 to TRBJ2-1; TRBD2 matches 12 bases. Trimming at V came to 9 bases and at J to 4 bases, leaving 4 bases not matched to a gene. The CDR3 covers 14 residues. CDR3 loop: CARSLAGGYNEQFF. The DNA for the CDR3 is TGTGCCAGGAGTCTAGCGGGGGGGTACAATGAGCAGTTCTTC.

This sequence joins TRBV18 and TRBJ2-7; 12 bases match TRBD1. The CDR3 sequence is 15 residues long. J was trimmed by 6 bases and V by 3 bases; bases with no gene match: 6. CDR1 KGHSH and CDR2 LQKENI come from the germline V gene. This chain's CDR3 is CASSPGQGAFSEQYF. Written as DNA, the CDR3 is TGTGCCAGCTCACCGGGACAGGGGGCTTTCAGCGAGCAGTACTTC.

This clonotype was counted a few times. V and J are TRBV28 and TRBJ2-5; D not resolved. The V end was cut by 3 bases, the J end by 5 bases, with 13 bases between. The germline gives CDR1 MDHEN, CDR2 SYDVKM. The CDR3 sequence is 14 residues long. As DNA, the CDR3 is TGTGCCAGCAGTTTCTTGGACCGCGCCGAGACCCAGTACTTC. This encodes CASSFLDRAETQYF. The entire variable domain, with the rest obtained from reference TRBV28 and TRBJ2-5, is as follows: DVKVTQSSRYLVKRTGEKVFLECVQDMDHENMFWYRQDPGLGLRLIYFSYDVKMKEKGDIPEGYSVSREKKERFSLILESASTNQTSMYLCASSFLDRAETQYFGPGTRLLVL.

V and J are TRBV27 and TRBJ2-4, with D unresolved. The CDR3 sequence is 14 residues long. Looked up from germline, CDR1 is MNHEY and CDR2 is SMNVEV (reference sequence). Trimming removed 6 bases at V and 3 bases at J, with 12 bases between. Here the CDR3 DNA reads TGTGCCAGCAGCCCCGTAACGGGCAAAAACATTCAGTACTTC. This gives the protein CASSPVTGKNIQYF.

The table lists this clonotype with many counts. The chain has TRBV6-1 and TRBJ2-3; 7 bases fit TRBD1. This CDR3 is 15 amino acids long. Germline trimming cut 6 bases from V and 2 bases from J; bases unmatched to any gene: 8. CDR1 is MNHNS and CDR2 is SASEGT in the germline V gene. CDR3 coding DNA: TGTGCCAGCAGCCCCTGGGACAGTATCACAGATACGCAGTATTTT. This gives the protein CASSPWDSITDTQYF.

This clonotype was seen a few times. This chain uses TRBV7-6 with TRBJ2-3; TRBD1 might be the D (6 bases). Between the trimmed V and J ends, which lost 2 bases and 0 bases, there was a span of 9 bases. Looked up from germline, CDR1 is SGHVS and CDR2 is FNYEAQ. This CDR3 comprises 15 residues. CDR3 coding DNA: TGTGCCAGCAGCTTATTGGACAGTAGCACAGATACGCAGTATTTT. This codes for CASSLLDSSTDTQYF.

In nucleotides, the CDR3 is TGCAGCGTTGTCGGGGGCAAATACGAGCAGTACTTC. It is translated as CSVVGGKYEQYF. This chain joins TRBV29-1 and TRBJ2-7, with D possibly called TRBD1 or TRBD2 (6 bases each). Germline CDR1 is SQVTM and CDR2 is ANQGSEA. This CDR3 region has 12 residues. V shed 4 bases and J shed 4 bases, with 11 bases lying between them.